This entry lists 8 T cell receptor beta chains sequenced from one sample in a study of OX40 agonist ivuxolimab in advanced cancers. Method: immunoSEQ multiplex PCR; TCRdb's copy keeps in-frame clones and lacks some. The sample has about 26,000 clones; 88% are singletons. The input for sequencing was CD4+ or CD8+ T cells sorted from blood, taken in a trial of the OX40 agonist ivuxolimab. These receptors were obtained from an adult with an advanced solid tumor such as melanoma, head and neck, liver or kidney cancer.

Here the CDR3 reads CASSLSPGLETGREYF. CDR3 coding DNA: TGTGCCAGCAGCTTAAGTCCGGGACTAGAAACTGGGAGGGAGTACTTC. J is TRBJ2-7 and V is TRBV7-8, with 8 bases aligning to TRBD2. CDR1 is SGHVS and CDR2 is FQNEAQ in the germline V gene. This CDR3 is built from 16 residues. V shed 2 bases and J 11 bases; nucleotides not matched to a gene: 17.

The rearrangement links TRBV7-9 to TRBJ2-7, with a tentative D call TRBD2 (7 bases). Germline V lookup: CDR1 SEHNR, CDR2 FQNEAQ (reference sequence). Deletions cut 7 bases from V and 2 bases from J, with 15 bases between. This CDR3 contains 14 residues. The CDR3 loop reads CASTSMGGPYEQYF. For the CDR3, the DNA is TGTGCCAGCACCTCCATGGGGGGGCCCTACGAGCAGTACTTC.

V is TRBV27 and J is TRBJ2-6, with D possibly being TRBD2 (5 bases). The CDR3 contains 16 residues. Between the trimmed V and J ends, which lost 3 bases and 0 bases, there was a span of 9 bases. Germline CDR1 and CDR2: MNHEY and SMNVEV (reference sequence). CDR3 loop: CASSFGGYSGANVLTF. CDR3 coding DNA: TGTGCCAGCAGTTTTGGAGGATACTCTGGGGCCAACGTCCTGACTTTC.

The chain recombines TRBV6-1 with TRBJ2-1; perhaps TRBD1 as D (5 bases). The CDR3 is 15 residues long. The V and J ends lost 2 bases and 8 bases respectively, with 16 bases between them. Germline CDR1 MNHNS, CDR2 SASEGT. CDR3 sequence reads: CASSEYGGARYEQFF. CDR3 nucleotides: TGTGCCAGCAGTGAATACGGTGGGGCTAGGTATGAGCAGTTCTTC.

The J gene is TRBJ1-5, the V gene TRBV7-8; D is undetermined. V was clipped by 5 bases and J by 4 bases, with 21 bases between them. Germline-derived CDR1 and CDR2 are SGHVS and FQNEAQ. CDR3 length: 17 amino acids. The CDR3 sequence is CASSPDSQSLGNQPQHF. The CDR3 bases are TGTGCCAGCAGCCCCGATTCACAATCCTTGGGGAATCAGCCCCAGCATTTT.

CDR3 bases: TGTGCCAGCAGCTCCGACAGGGGATCGGCTGATGAAAAACTGTTTTTT. Protein product: CASSSDRGSADEKLFF. This rearrangement joins TRBV7-9 to TRBJ1-4; the match to TRBD1 covers 8 bases. V shed 4 bases, J shed 6 bases, and the junction held 10 bases outside the gene matches. Germline CDR1 reads SEHNR; CDR2 reads FQNEAQ (reference sequence). This CDR3 comprises 16 residues.

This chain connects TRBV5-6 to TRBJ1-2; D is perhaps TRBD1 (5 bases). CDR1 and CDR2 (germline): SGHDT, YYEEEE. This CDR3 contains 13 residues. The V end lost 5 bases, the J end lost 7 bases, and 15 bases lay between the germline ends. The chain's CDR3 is CASSPGAPGGYTF. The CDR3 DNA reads TGTGCCAGCAGTCCTGGGGCGCCGGGTGGCTACACCTTC.

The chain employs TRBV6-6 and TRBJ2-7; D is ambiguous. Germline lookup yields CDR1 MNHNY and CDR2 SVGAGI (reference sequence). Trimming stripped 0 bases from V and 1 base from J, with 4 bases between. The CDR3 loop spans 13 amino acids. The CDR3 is CASSYSTSYEQYF. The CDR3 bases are TGTGCCAGCAGTTACTCGACGTCCTACGAGCAGTACTTC.